The next 9 T cell receptor beta chains were all read from a single sample in a study of T-cell memory formation after mild COVID-19. TCRdb re-called the 5' RACE reads through MiXCR, storing one row per CDR3 protein. The repertoire consists of some 450,000 distinct CDR3 sequences, with roughly 20% occurring once and the leading ten covering about 8.1%. The sample was PBMCs or a T cell subset sorted from them (not recorded which). The source of these receptors is an adult woman who had mild COVID-19 (a few samples of this study predate the infection). Cell type and time point are not known.

Only a few counts were recorded for this clonotype. The CDR3 DNA sequence: TGCAGTGCTAGGGGCCTGCTAGCGGGAGCTTACACCGGGGAGCTGTTTTTT. Its translation is CSARGLLAGAYTGELFF. This chain links TRBV20-1 with TRBJ2-2, with 10 bases identical to TRBD2. Germline V gene sequence: CDR1 DFQATT, CDR2 SNEGSKA (reference sequence). The CDR3 runs 17 residues. V shed 3 bases and J 3 bases; nucleotides not matched to a gene: 10.

This clonotype was seen only a few times. V usage is TRBV7-9 and J usage is TRBJ2-2; TRBD1 is a possible D gene (5 bases). Deletions cut 4 bases from V and 1 base from J, with 10 bases between. This CDR3 has 15 residues. Germline V gene data show CDR1 as SEHNR and CDR2 as FQNEAQ (reference sequence). The CDR3 region is CASSSGHWNTGELFF. DNA of the CDR3: TGTGCCAGCAGCTCCGGACATTGGAACACCGGGGAGCTGTTTTTT.

CDR3 DNA sequence: TGTGCCAGCAGTGAACTAGCGGGAGTCTACGAGCAGTACTTC. Translation: CASSELAGVYEQYF. V usage is TRBV2 and J usage is TRBJ2-7; 10 bases align to TRBD2. Unmatched junction bases numbered 1, after V lost 2 bases and J lost 3 bases. Per germline, CDR1 SNHLY and CDR2 FYNNEI. CDR3 length: 14 amino acids. The variable domain in full, completed from reference TRBV2 and TRBJ2-7, reads EPEVTQTPSHQVTQMGQEVILRCVPISNHLYFYWYRQILGQKVEFLVSFYNNEISEKSEIFDDQFSVERPDGSNFTLKIRSTKLEDSAMYFCASSELAGVYEQYFGPGTRLTVT.

This clonotype was observed a few times. The chain has TRBV12-3 or TRBV12-4 and TRBJ1-5; tentatively, D is TRBD1 (6 bases). The CDR3 extends over 15 amino acids. Trimming pared 1 base from V and 6 bases from J, leaving 13 bases between. The CDR3, as DNA: TGTGCCAGCAGTTTAGGTACAGGGTCGGGTCAGCCCCAGCATTTT. It codes for CASSLGTGSGQPQHF.

This clonotype was found a few times. The V call is TRBV29-1, the J call TRBJ2-3; no clear D gene. V was cut by 5 bases and J by 0 bases, with 9 bases left in between. Germline CDR1 SQVTM, CDR2 ANQGSEA. The CDR3 is 13 residues long. CDR3 sequence: CSVPVPSTDTQYF. CDR3 nucleotides: TGCAGCGTTCCCGTACCTAGCACAGATACGCAGTATTTT.

The chain is built from TRBV20-1 and TRBJ2-3, with D perhaps TRBD1 (6 bases). Trimming took 6 bases from V and 0 from J, leaving 10 bases between them. Germline-derived CDR1 and CDR2 are DFQATT and SNEGSKA (reference sequence). The CDR3 is 13 amino acids. For the CDR3, the DNA is TGCAGTGCGGGGGACACTAGCACAGATACGCAGTATTTT. Translated, it gives CSAGDTSTDTQYF.

The J gene is TRBJ1-5, the V gene TRBV7-8; TRBD1 might be the D (5 bases). From germline, CDR1 is SGHVS and CDR2 FQNEAQ. Trimming left V 5 bases short and J 7 bases short, with 12 bases between. The CDR3 runs 13 residues. The CDR3 is CASSAGRGQPQHF. The CDR3 DNA reads TGTGCCAGCAGCGCAGGGAGAGGACAGCCCCAGCATTTT.

The rearrangement uses TRBV6-2 or TRBV6-3 and TRBJ2-3, with D tentatively TRBD1 or TRBD2 (5 bases each). This CDR3 is built from 15 residues. The germline CDR1 and CDR2 sequences are MNHEY and SVGEGT. V dropped 2 bases and J dropped 3 bases, with 12 bases sitting between them. This chain's CDR3 is CASSYPTGATDTQYF. CDR3 DNA: TGTGCCAGCAGTTACCCGACCGGGGCGACAGATACGCAGTATTTT.

The chain recombines TRBV2 with TRBJ1-4; the match to TRBD1 covers 9 bases. Germline loops: CDR1 SNHLY, CDR2 FYNNEI. J was trimmed by 8 bases and V by 2 bases; bases with no gene match: 12. The CDR3 contains 17 residues. The CDR3 nucleotides read TGTGCCAGCAGTGAATTCGTCGGGGACAGGGTGGAGGAAAAACTGTTTTTT. This encodes CASSEFVGDRVEEKLFF.